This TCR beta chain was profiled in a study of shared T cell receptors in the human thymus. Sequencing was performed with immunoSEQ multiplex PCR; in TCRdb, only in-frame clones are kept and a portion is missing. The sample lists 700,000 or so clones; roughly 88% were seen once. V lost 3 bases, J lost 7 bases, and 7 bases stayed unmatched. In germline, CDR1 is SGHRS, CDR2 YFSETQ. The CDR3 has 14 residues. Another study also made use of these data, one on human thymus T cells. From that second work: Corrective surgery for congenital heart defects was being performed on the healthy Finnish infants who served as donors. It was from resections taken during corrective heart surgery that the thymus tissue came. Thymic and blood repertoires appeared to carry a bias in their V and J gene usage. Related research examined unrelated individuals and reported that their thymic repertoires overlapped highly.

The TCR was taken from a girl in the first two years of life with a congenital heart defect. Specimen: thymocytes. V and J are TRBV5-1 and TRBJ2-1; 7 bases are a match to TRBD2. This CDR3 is CASSYWTRSNEQFF. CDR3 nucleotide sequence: TGCGCCAGCAGCTATTGGACTAGAAGTAATGAGCAGTTCTTC.